What follows are 32 T cell receptor beta chains derived from one specimen sequenced in a study of CXCR3-negative and CXCR3-positive naive CD8 T cells. Preparation of TRB cDNA libraries relied on 5' RACE carrying UMI labels. One entry per CDR3 protein, without DNA, is what TCRdb gives after re-calling the 5' RACE reads. Here the sample table reports about 130,000 distinct CDR3 sequences. Sequenced: naive CXCR3- CD8+ T cells from blood. As to subset: CD45RO-CCR7+CD27+CD95- naive CD8+ T cells lacking CXCR3 (TNR3-). Receptors were obtained from a human donor in good health. Some clones in this sample may be carry-over from other donors' samples.

This chain uses TRBV7-6 with TRBJ1-1; the D call of TRBD1 rests on TCRdb alone, since no DNA is present to check it. The CDR3 extends over 13 amino acids. Germline V gene data show CDR1 as SGHVS and CDR2 as FNYEAQ. CDR3 in amino acids: CASSNTGADDAFF.

The chain links TRBV27 to TRBJ2-7; TCRdb proposes TRBD1, but this gene call is untestable without DNA. Germline V gene data show CDR1 as MNHEY and CDR2 as SMNVEV (reference sequence). The CDR3 totals 18 residues. The CDR3 region is CASSPLYPGQGAAYEQYF.

J is TRBJ2-7 and V is TRBV29-1. The CDR3 sequence is 11 residues long. The germline V gene has CDR1 SQVTM and CDR2 ANQGSEA. CDR3 residues: CSVEGLYEQYF.

This chain connects TRBV12-3 or TRBV12-4 to TRBJ2-3. The CDR3 length is 12 residues. The CDR3 protein is CASSFRPDTQYF.

The gene calls are TRBV7-7 and TRBJ2-1; the D call from TCRdb, TRBD1, cannot be confirmed without DNA. CDR1 is SSHAT, CDR2 FNYEAQ, per germline (reference sequence). The CDR3 sequence is 14 residues long. The CDR3 is CASSPPGPLNEQFF.

This chain connects TRBV29-1 to TRBJ2-7. CDR3 length: 13 amino acids. Germline V gene sequence: CDR1 SQVTM, CDR2 ANQGSEA. The CDR3 is CSVGSDGAYEQYF.

The chain uses TRBV29-1 and TRBJ2-5; TCRdb proposes TRBD1, but this gene call is untestable without DNA. The CDR3 loop spans 17 amino acids. CDR1 is SQVTM, CDR2 ANQGSEA, per germline. This chain's CDR3 is CSVEKFREDRAKETQYF.

The CDR3 sequence: CASSYSGLAGLETQYF. J is TRBJ2-5 and V is TRBV6-5; no DNA is available, so the TRBD2 call from TCRdb remains unchecked. Germline V lookup: CDR1 MNHEY, CDR2 SVGAGI. This CDR3 contains 16 residues.

V and J are TRBV10-3 and TRBJ2-7; the TCRdb D gene call, TRBD1, has no DNA to confirm it. The germline gives CDR1 ENHRY, CDR2 SYGVKD. CDR3 size: 13 residues. The CDR3 sequence: CAIRGQGNYEQYF.

The gene calls are TRBV20-1 and TRBJ2-7; TCRdb designates TRBD1, a call that cannot be tested without DNA. The germline gives CDR1 DFQATT, CDR2 SNEGSKA (reference sequence). The CDR3 length is 16 residues. The chain's CDR3 is CSASSRDRGLVYEQYF.

The rearrangement uses TRBV12-3 or TRBV12-4 and TRBJ1-2. The CDR3 contains 13 residues. The CDR3 reads CASRSIGPSGYTF.

The chain uses TRBV4-3 and TRBJ2-6. The CDR3 is 14 residues long. Germline loops: CDR1 LGHNA, CDR2 YSLEER. The chain's CDR3 is CASSQETGANVLTF.

The J gene is TRBJ2-7, the V gene TRBV29-1; the TCRdb D gene call, TRBD1, has no DNA to confirm it. The CDR3 has 14 amino acids. Looked up from germline, CDR1 is SQVTM and CDR2 is ANQGSEA. CDR3 region: CSVIGRGTSYEQYF.

The rearrangement links TRBV19 to TRBJ2-7; with no DNA, the TCRdb D assignment of TRBD2 cannot be verified. The CDR3 is made up of 13 amino acids. Germline CDR1 LNHDA, CDR2 SQIVND (reference sequence). The CDR3 sequence: CASSIAGADEQYF.

V usage is TRBV6-6 and J usage is TRBJ1-4; without DNA, the TCRdb call of TRBD1 cannot be checked. The length of the CDR3 is 13 residues. Germline V gene lookup returns CDR1 MNHNY and CDR2 SVGAGI (reference sequence). CDR3 amino acids: CASSSPDKEKLFF.

The chain joins TRBV6-5 to TRBJ2-5; TCRdb selects TRBD1, and the lack of DNA leaves this call unchecked. The germline CDR1 and CDR2 sequences are MNHEY and SVGAGI. CDR3 length equals 12 residues. CDR3 residues: CASRSPKETQYF.

The chain couples TRBV2 to TRBJ2-7; TCRdb gives TRBD2 as the D gene, but with no DNA this cannot be confirmed. CDR1 and CDR2 (germline): SNHLY, FYNNEI. The length of the CDR3 is 18 residues. The CDR3: CASSDMTSGGTGTYEQYF.

The chain recombines TRBV11-3 with TRBJ2-3; TCRdb returns TRBD1, unconfirmable since there is no DNA. The V gene's germline CDR1 is SGHNT and CDR2 YENEEA. CDR3 length: 16 residues. CDR3 residues: CASSPRRGEITDTQYF.

CDR3 loop: CASKQGDEQFF. This sequence joins TRBV19 and TRBJ2-1; the TCRdb call, TRBD1, lacks DNA for checking. The CDR3 is made up of 11 amino acids. Germline assignment: CDR1 LNHDA and CDR2 SQIVND (reference sequence).

The chain employs TRBV5-4 and TRBJ1-1. The CDR3 runs 14 residues. Per germline, CDR1 SGHNT and CDR2 YYREEE (reference sequence). CDR3 loop: CASSLERRNTEAFF.

The V and J genes are TRBV5-6 and TRBJ2-5; TCRdb selects TRBD1, and the lack of DNA leaves this call unchecked. Germline CDR1 and CDR2: SGHDT and YYEEEE. The CDR3 is 12 residues long. The CDR3 here is CASGGAVETQYF.

This chain joins TRBV7-9 and TRBJ2-7; checking the TCRdb D call of TRBD1 is not possible without DNA. Germline V lookup: CDR1 SEHNR, CDR2 FQNEAQ (reference sequence). The CDR3 is 13 amino acids. This CDR3 reads CASSHDRLYEQYF.

V gene TRBV4-1 combines with J gene TRBJ2-1. The germline gives CDR1 MGHRA, CDR2 YSYEKL. This CDR3 has 12 amino acids. The CDR3 reads CASSQGINEQFF.

The genes are TRBV27 and TRBJ1-5; TCRdb returns TRBD1, unconfirmable since there is no DNA. Germline V lookup: CDR1 MNHEY, CDR2 SMNVEV (reference sequence). The length of the CDR3 is 14 residues. CDR3 sequence: CASSIQGNNQPQHF.

V and J are TRBV14 and TRBJ2-1; TCRdb lists TRBD2, though no DNA is available to test this call. Germline V gene lookup returns CDR1 SGHDN and CDR2 FVKESK. The CDR3 runs 16 residues. The CDR3: CASSQDELAGYFEQFF.

The chain recombines TRBV29-1 with TRBJ1-2. Germline loops: CDR1 SQVTM, CDR2 ANQGSEA. The length of the CDR3 is 12 residues. CDR3 protein: CSADDGNYGYTF.

The chain uses TRBV28 and TRBJ2-1; TCRdb's D call of TRBD2 is untestable without DNA. CDR1 and CDR2 from the germline V gene are MDHEN and SYDVKM. The CDR3 extends over 16 amino acids. CDR3 sequence: CASRLTSGSSYNEQFF.

This chain uses TRBV29-1 with TRBJ1-1; absent DNA, TCRdb's TRBD1 call cannot be checked. CDR1 SQVTM and CDR2 ANQGSEA come from the germline V gene. The CDR3 sequence is 12 residues long. The CDR3 loop is CSVVGQGVEAFF.

The chain uses TRBV28 and TRBJ2-7. CDR3 size: 13 residues. The germline V gene encodes CDR1 MDHEN and CDR2 SYDVKM. CDR3 loop: CASSSDGSYEQYF.

V and J are TRBV12-5 and TRBJ1-1; TCRdb gives TRBD1 as the D gene, but with no DNA this cannot be confirmed. The CDR3 length is 15 residues. Germline V gene lookup returns CDR1 LGHNT and CDR2 FRNRAP. The CDR3 here is CASGRNPGFDSEAFF. The full variable domain, in which reference TRBV12-5 and TRBJ1-1 provide the parts outside the CDR3, is DARVTQTPRHKVTEMGQEVTMRCQPILGHNTVFWYRQTMMQGLELLAYFRNRAPLDDSGMPKDRFSAEMPDATLATLKIQPSEPRDSAVYFCASGRNPGFDSEAFFGQGTRLTVV.

The chain joins TRBV29-1 to TRBJ1-1. This CDR3 is 13 amino acids long. Looked up from germline, CDR1 is SQVTM and CDR2 is ANQGSEA. This chain's CDR3 is CSVVTRGQPEAFF.

V gene TRBV2 combines with J gene TRBJ2-7; the TRBD1 assignment by TCRdb is unverifiable without DNA. The CDR3 runs 18 residues. Germline V CDR1 and CDR2: SNHLY, FYNNEI. CDR3: CASSGGQGVILLSYEQYF.